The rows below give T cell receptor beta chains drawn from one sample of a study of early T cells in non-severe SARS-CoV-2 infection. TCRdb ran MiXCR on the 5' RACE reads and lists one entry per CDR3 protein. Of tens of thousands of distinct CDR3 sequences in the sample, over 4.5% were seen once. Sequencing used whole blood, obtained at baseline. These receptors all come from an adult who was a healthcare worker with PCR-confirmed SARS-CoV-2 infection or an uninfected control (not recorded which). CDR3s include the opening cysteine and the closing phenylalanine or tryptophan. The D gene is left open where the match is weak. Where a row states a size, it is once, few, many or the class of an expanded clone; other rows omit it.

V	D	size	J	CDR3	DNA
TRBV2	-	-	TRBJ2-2	CASRHGDTGELFF	TGTGCCAGCAGGCACGGTGACACCGGGGAGCTGTTTTTT
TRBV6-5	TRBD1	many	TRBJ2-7	CASSSPGQGELRQYF	TGTGCCAGCAGTTCACCGGGACAGGGGGAATTAAGGCAGTACTTC
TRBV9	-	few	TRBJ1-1	CASSPSEAFF	TGTGCCAGCAGCCCATCTGAAGCTTTCTTT
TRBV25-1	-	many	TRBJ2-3	CASSSRLLGTDTQYF	TGTGCCAGCAGTAGCAGGCTGCTCGGCACAGATACGCAGTATTTT
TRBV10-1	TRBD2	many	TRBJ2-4	CASSESGGKNIQYF	TGCGCCAGCAGTGAGTCGGGAGGGAAAAACATTCAGTACTTC
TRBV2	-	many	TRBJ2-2	CASSETSNLPGELFF	TGTGCCAGCAGCGAAACTAGCAATCTCCCTGGGGAGCTGTTTTTT
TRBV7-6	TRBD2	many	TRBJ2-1	CASSPVGLAATSSYNEQFF	TGTGCCAGCAGCCCAGTAGGTCTAGCGGCTACTAGCTCCTACAATGAGCAGTTCTTC
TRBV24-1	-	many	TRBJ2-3	CATSATYQGTDTQYF	TGTGCCACCAGTGCAACATACCAGGGCACAGATACGCAGTATTTT
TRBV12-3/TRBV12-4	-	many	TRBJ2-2	CASSSARRGRGTGELFF	TGTGCCAGCAGTTCCGCTAGGAGGGGACGGGGCACCGGGGAGCTGTTTTTT
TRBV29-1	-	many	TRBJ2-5	CSVGTRQETQYF	TGCAGCGTTGGGACCCGCCAAGAGACCCAGTACTTC
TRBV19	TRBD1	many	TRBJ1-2	CASSMSAGTGRYGYTF	TGTGCCAGTAGTATGTCCGCCGGGACAGGGCGCTATGGCTACACCTTC
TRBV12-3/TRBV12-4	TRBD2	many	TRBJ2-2	CASSLTSGYTGELFF	TGTGCCAGCAGTTTGACTAGCGGTTACACCGGGGAGCTGTTTTTT
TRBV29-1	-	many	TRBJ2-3	CSVRPSRTDTQYF	TGCAGCGTGCGGCCCTCCCGCACAGATACGCAGTATTTT
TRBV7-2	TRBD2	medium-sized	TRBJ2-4	CASSFRLADIQYF	TGTGCCAGCAGCTTCCGCCTAGCGGACATTCAGTACTTC
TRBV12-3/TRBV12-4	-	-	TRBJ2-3	CASSWSGSDTQYF	TGTGCCAGCAGTTGGTCGGGATCAGATACGCAGTATTTT
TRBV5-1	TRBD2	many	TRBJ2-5	CASSQAGGGETQYF	TGCGCCAGCAGCCAAGCGGGAGGAGGAGAGACCCAGTACTTC
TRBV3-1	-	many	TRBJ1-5	CASSQGLSNQPQHF	TGTGCCAGCAGCCAGGGGTTGAGCAATCAGCCCCAGCATTTT
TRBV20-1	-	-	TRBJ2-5	CSASGTIETQYF	TGCAGTGCTAGTGGTACTATAGAGACCCAGTACTTC
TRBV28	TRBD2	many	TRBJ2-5	CASSPLQGSGQETQYF	TGTGCCAGCAGTCCCCTCCAGGGTAGCGGGCAAGAGACCCAGTACTTC
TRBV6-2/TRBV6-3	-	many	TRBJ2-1	CASGGPWRTFGGSNEQFF	TGTGCCAGCGGGGGCCCTTGGCGTACATTCGGGGGAAGCAATGAGCAGTTCTTC
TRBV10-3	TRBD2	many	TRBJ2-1	CAISEYGLAGGPGEQFF	TGTGCCATCAGTGAGTACGGACTAGCGGGAGGGCCTGGTGAGCAGTTCTTC
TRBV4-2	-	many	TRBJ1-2	CASSQDRQLNYGYTF	TGTGCCAGCAGCCAAGATCGACAGTTAAACTATGGCTACACCTTC
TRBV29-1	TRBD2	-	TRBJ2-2	CSAERGAGGELFF	TGCAGCGCTGAGCGGGGAGCGGGAGGGGAGCTGTTTTTT
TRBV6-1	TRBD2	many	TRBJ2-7	CASSELAGGPYEQYF	TGTGCCAGCAGTGAGCTAGCGGGAGGGCCCTACGAGCAGTACTTC
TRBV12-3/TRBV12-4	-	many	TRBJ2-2	CASSLFPNTGELFF	TGTGCCAGCAGTTTATTCCCTAACACCGGGGAGCTGTTTTTT
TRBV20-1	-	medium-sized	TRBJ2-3	CSASTGIVGDTDTQYF	TGCAGTGCGTCGACTGGAATCGTCGGGGACACAGATACGCAGTATTTT
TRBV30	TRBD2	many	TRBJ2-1	CAWSQLAGTYNEQFF	TGTGCCTGGAGCCAACTAGCGGGGACATACAATGAGCAGTTCTTC
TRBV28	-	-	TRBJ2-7	CASRGPGYEQYF	TGTGCCAGCAGGGGCCCGGGGTACGAGCAGTACTTC